This TCR beta chain stems from a study of identical twins. Study-level points and caveats: Out-of-frame alpha sequences common to twins exhibited a surplus of low generation probability.

Unique molecular identifiers were present on cDNA, and template switching added a universal primer site. TCRdb reanalysed the 5' RACE reads using MiXCR and keeps one entry per CDR3 protein. Of around 680,000 distinct CDR3 sequences listed, 8.5% to 9% are singletons. The germline V gene has CDR1 SEHNR and CDR2 FQNEAQ (reference sequence). The CDR3 has 13 amino acids. V lost 1 base and J lost 5, with 9 bases in between. In this sample, this clonotype turned up many times. The antigen is undetermined. The data were also submitted as part of a second study, on yellow fever vaccine responses in identical twins.

The sample was PBMCs. The TCR was taken from a woman younger than 30 in good health. The chain is built from TRBV7-9 and TRBJ2-7; TRBD1 might be the D (5 bases). The CDR3 protein is CASSLGGWDEQYF. The CDR3 DNA reads TGTGCCAGCAGCTTAGGGGGCTGGGACGAGCAGTACTTC.